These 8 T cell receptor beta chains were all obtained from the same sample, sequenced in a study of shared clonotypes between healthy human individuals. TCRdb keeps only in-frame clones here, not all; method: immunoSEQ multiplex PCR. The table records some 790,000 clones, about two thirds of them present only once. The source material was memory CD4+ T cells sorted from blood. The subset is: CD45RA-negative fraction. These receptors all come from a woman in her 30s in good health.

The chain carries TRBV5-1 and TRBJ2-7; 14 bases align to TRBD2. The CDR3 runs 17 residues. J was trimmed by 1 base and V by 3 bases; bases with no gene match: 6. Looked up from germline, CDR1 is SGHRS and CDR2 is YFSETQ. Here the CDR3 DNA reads TGCGCCAGCAGCTGGGGGACTAGCGGGAGTGTTTCCTACGAGCAGTACTTC. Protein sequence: CASSWGTSGSVSYEQYF. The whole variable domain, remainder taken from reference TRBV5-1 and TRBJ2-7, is KAGVTQTPRYLIKTRGQQVTLSCSPISGHRSVSWYQQTPGQGLQFLFEYFSETQRNKGNFPGRFSGRQFSNSRSEMNVSTLELGDSALYLCASSWGTSGSVSYEQYFGPGTRLTVT.

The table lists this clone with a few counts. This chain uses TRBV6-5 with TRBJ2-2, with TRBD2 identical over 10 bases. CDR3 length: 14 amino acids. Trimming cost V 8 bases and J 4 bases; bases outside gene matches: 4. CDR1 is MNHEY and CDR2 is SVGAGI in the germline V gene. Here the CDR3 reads CASASGSSTGELFF. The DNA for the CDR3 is TGTGCCAGCGCTAGCGGGAGTAGCACCGGGGAGCTGTTTTTT.

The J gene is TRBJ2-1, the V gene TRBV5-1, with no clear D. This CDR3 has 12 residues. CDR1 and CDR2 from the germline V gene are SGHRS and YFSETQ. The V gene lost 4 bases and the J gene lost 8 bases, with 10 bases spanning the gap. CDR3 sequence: CASSAGAYEQFF. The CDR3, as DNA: TGCGCCAGCAGCGCCGGCGCATATGAGCAGTTCTTC.

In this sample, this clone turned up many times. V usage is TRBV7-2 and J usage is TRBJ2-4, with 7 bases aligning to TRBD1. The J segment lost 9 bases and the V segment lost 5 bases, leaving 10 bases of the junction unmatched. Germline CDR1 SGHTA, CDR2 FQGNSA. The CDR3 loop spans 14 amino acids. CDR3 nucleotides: TGTGCCAGCAGCCAAGACAGGGCTTCGGGCATTCAGTACTTC. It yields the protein CASSQDRASGIQYF.

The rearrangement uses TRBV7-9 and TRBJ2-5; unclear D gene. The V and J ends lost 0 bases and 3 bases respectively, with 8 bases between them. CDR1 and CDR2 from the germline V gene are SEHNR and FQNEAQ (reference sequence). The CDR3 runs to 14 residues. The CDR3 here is CASSLALGEETQYF. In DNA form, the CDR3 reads TGTGCCAGCAGCTTAGCCTTAGGTGAAGAGACCCAGTACTTC.

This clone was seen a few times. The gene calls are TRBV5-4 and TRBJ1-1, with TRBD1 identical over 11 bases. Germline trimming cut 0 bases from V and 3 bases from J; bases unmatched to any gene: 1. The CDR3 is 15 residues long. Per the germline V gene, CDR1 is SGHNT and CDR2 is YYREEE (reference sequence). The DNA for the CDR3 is TGTGCCAGCAGCTTGGGGGACAGGGGGGACACTGAAGCTTTCTTT. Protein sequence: CASSLGDRGDTEAFF. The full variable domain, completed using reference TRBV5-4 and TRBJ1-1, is ETGVTQSPTHLIKTRGQQVTLRCSSQSGHNTVSWYQQALGQGPQFIFQYYREEENGRGNFPPRFSGLQFPNYSSELNVNALELDDSALYLCASSLGDRGDTEAFFGQGTRLTVV.

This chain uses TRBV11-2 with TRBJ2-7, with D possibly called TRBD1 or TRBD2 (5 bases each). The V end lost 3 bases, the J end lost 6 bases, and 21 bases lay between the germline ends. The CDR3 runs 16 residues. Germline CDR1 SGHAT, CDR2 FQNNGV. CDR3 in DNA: TGTGCCAGCAGCTTTAGTGGGGGAACCCCTCTCGGCGAGCAGTACTTC. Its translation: CASSFSGGTPLGEQYF.

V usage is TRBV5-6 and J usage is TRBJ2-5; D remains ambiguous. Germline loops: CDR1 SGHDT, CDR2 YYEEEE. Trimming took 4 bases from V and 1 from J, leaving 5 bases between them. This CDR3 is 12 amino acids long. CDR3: CASSQPQETQYF. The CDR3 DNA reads TGTGCCAGCAGCCAACCCCAAGAGACCCAGTACTTC. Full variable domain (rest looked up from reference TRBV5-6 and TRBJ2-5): DAGVTQSPTHLIKTRGQQVTLRCSPKSGHDTVSWYQQALGQGPQFIFQYYEEEERQRGNFPDRFSGHQFPNYSSELNVNALLLGDSALYLCASSQPQETQYFGPGTRLLVL.